This T cell receptor beta chain was sequenced during a study of cytomegalovirus exposure and HLA in healthy donors. The CDR3 loop spans 13 amino acids. The V end lost 0 bases, the J end lost 7 bases, and 9 bases lay between the germline ends. The germline CDR1 and CDR2 sequences are LGHNT and FRNRAP. This clone was detected only once. Using immunoSEQ multiplex PCR, the repertoire was profiled, and TCRdb retains in-frame clones only, with some absent. The table shows about 190,000 clones, with roughly 82% occurring only once. V gene TRBV12-5 combines with J gene TRBJ2-5, with unresolved D. The sequence was obtained from a man between 18 and 29 years old in good health and CMV-seropositive. Sequencing was done on a sample of PBMCs. CDR3 sequence: CASGLVVRGTQYF. CDR3 nucleotides: TGTGCTAGTGGTTTGGTCGTCCGCGGGACCCAGTACTTC.